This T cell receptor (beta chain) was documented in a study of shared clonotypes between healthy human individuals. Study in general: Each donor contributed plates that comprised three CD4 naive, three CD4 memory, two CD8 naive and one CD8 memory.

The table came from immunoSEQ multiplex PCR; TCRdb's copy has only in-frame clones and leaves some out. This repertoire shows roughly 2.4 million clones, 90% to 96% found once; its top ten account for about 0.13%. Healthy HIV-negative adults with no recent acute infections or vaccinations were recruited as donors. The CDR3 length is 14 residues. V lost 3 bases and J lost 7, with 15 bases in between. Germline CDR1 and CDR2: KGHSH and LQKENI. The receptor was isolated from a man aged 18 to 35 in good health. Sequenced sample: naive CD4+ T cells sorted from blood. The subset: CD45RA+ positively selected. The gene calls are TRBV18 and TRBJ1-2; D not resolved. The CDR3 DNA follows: TGTGCCAGCTCACCGGCGGCAATTGTGGGTGGCTACACCTTC. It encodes CASSPAAIVGGYTF. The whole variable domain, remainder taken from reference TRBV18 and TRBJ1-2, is NAGVMQNPRHLVRRRGQEARLRCSPMKGHSHVYWYRQLPEEGLKFMVYLQKENIIDESGMPKERFSAEFPKEGPSILRIQQVVRGDSAAYFCASSPAAIVGGYTFGSGTRLTVV.